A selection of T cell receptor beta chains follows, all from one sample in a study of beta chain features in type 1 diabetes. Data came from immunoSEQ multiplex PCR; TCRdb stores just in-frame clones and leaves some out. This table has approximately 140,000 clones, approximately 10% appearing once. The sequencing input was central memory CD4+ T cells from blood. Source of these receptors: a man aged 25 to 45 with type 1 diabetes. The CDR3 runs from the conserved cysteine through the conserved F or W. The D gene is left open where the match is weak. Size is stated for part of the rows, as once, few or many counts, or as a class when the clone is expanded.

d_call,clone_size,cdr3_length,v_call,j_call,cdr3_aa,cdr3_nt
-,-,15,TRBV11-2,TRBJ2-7,CASSLGWAASYEQYF,TGTGCCAGCAGCTTAGGGTGGGCAGCTTCCTACGAGCAGTACTTC
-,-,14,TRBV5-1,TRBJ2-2,CASSATGETGELFF,TGCGCCAGCAGCGCGACGGGGGAAACCGGGGAGCTGTTTTTT
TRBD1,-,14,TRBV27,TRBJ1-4,CASSLSRGQEKLFF,TGTGCCAGCAGTTTAAGCAGGGGGCAGGAAAAACTGTTTTTT
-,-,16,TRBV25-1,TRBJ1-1,CASSEYEGGLRTEAFF,TGTGCCAGCAGTGAATATGAGGGGGGACTAAGGACTGAAGCTTTCTTT
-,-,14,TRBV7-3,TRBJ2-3,CASSQQAMADTQYF,TGTGCCAGCAGCCAGCAAGCGATGGCAGATACGCAGTATTTT
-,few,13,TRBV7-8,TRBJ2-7,CASSPTNRDEQYF,TGTGCCAGCAGCCCTACTAACCGGGACGAGCAGTACTTC
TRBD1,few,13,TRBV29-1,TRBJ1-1,CSVGDRGKTEAFF,TGCAGCGTGGGGGACAGGGGAAAAACTGAAGCTTTCTTT
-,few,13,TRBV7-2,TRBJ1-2,CASSPGSSYGYTF,TGTGCCAGCAGCCCGGGGTCGTCTTATGGCTACACCTTC
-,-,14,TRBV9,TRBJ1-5,CASSRGAGNQPQHF,TGTGCCAGCAGCCGGGGGGCAGGCAATCAGCCCCAGCATTTT
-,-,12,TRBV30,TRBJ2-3,CAWIKGADTQYF,TGTGCCTGGATTAAGGGAGCAGATACGCAGTATTTT
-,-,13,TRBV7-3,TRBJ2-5,CASSPGQLETQYF,TGTGCCAGCAGCCCAGGACAGTTGGAGACCCAGTACTTC
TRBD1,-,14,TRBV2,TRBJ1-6,CASSSGQNNSPLHF,TGTGCCAGCAGTTCGGGACAGAATAATTCACCCCTCCACTTT
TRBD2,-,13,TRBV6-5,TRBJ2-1,CAIAGGPDNEQFF,TGTGCCATAGCGGGGGGGCCGGACAATGAGCAGTTCTTC
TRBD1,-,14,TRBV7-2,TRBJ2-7,CASSSGGRGHEQYF,TGTGCCAGCAGCTCTGGGGGCAGGGGGCACGAGCAGTACTTC
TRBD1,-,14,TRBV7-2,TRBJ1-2,CASSLARQGFGYTF,TGTGCCAGCAGCTTAGCTAGACAGGGCTTTGGCTACACCTTC
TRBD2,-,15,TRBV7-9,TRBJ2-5,CASSLASGGRETQYF,TGTGCCAGCAGCTTGGCTAGCGGGGGAAGGGAGACCCAGTACTTC
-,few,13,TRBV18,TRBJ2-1,CASSATEYNEQFF,TGTGCCAGCTCAGCGACAGAGTACAATGAGCAGTTCTTC
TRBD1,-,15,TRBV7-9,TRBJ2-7,CASSSSGTGSYEQYF,TGTGCCAGCAGCTCCTCCGGGACAGGATCCTACGAGCAGTACTTC
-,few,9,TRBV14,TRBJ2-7,CASSQGHYF,TGTGCCAGCAGCCAAGGACACTACTTC
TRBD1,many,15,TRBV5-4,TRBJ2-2,CASTMQGAGTGELFF,TGTGCCAGCACTATGCAGGGGGCAGGGACCGGGGAGCTGTTTTTT
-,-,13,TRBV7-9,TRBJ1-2,CASSLPGIRGYTF,TGTGCCAGCAGCTTACCGGGGATTAGGGGCTACACCTTC
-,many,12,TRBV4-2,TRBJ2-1,CASSRETREQFF,TGTGCCAGCAGCCGGGAGACACGGGAGCAGTTCTTC
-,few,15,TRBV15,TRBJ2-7,CATSRADISTYEQYF,TGTGCCACCAGCAGAGCGGACATATCCACCTACGAGCAGTACTTC
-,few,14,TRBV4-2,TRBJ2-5,CASSQDRGGETQYF,TGTGCCAGCAGCCAAGATAGAGGGGGAGAGACCCAGTACTTC
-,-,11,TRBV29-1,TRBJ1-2,CSEKPGDGYTF,TGCAGCGAGAAGCCAGGCGACGGCTACACCTTC
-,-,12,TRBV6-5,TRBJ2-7,CASKEADYEQYF,TGTGCCAGCAAAGAGGCAGACTACGAGCAGTACTTC
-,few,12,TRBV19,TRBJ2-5,CASSSDRETQYF,TGTGCCAGTAGTAGCGATCGCGAGACCCAGTACTTC
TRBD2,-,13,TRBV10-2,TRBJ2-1,CASGDGGGGEQFF,TGCGCCAGCGGGGATGGGGGGGGAGGTGAGCAGTTCTTC
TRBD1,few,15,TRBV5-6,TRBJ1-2,CASSLRQGQYYGYTF,TGTGCCAGCAGCCTCAGACAGGGTCAGTACTATGGCTACACCTTC
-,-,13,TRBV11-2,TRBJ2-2,CASSFTGSGELFF,TGTGCCAGCAGCTTTACAGGGTCCGGGGAGCTGTTTTTT
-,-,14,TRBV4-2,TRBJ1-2,CASSNDQGNYGYTF,TGTGCCAGCAGCAACGATCAGGGTAACTATGGCTACACCTTC
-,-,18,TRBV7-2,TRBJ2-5,CASSLDFTGAGQEETQYF,TGTGCCAGCAGCTTAGACTTCACCGGGGCGGGGCAGGAAGAGACCCAGTACTTC
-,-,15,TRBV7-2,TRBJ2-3,CASSSRTASQITQYF,TGTGCCAGCAGCTCCAGGACAGCCTCACAGATAACGCAGTATTTT
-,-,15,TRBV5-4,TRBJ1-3,CASSQDTGSGNTIYF,TGTGCCAGCAGCCAAGATACAGGGAGTGGAAACACCATATATTTT
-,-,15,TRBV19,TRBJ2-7,CASKSGKRRGGEQYF,TGTGCCAGCAAGTCTGGAAAGCGAAGGGGGGGCGAGCAGTACTTC
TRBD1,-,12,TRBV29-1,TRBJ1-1,CSARQGNTEAFF,TGCAGCGCCAGACAGGGGAACACTGAAGCTTTCTTT
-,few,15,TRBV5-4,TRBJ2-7,CASSQEPLSSYEQYF,TGCGCCAGCAGCCAGGAACCGCTTTCTTCCTACGAGCAGTACTTC
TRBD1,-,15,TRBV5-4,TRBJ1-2,CASSLPGTGGYGYTF,TGTGCCAGCAGCTTACCCGGGACAGGGGGCTATGGCTACACCTTC
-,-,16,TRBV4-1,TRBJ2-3,CASSQGGQGGSDTQYF,TGCGCCAGCAGCCAAGGGGGCCAGGGAGGTTCAGATACGCAGTATTTT
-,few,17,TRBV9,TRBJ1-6,CASSLSQGRAADSPLHF,TGTGCCAGCAGCCTCAGCCAGGGGCGGGCTGCCGATTCACCCCTCCACTTT
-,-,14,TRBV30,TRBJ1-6,CAWSARGPSRSLHF,TGTGCCTGGAGTGCCCGCGGCCCATCCCGGTCCCTCCACTTT
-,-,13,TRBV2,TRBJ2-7,CASSEVDKYEQYF,TGTGCCAGCAGTGAGGTGGACAAATACGAGCAGTACTTC